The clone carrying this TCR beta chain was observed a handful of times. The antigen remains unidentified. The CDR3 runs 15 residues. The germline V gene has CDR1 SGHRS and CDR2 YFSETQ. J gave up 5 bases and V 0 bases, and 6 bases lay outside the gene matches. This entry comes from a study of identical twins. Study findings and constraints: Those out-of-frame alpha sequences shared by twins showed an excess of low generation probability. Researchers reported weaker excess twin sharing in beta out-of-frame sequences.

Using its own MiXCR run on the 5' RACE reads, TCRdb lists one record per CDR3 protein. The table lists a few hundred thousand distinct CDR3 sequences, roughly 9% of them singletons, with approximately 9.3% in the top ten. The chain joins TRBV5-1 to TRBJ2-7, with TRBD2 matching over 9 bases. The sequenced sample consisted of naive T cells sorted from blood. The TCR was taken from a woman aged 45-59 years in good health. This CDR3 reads CASSLASGMGDEQYF. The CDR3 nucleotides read TGCGCCAGCAGCTTGGCTAGCGGGATGGGCGACGAGCAGTACTTC.